This paragraph covers one T cell receptor (beta chain) sequence. Its target is unknown. The data derive from a study of chemoradiotherapy in HPV16-positive cancers. Whole-study findings and limits: During treatment, candidate HPV-specific clones and E7-related motifs expanded in tumor. Functional assays defining HPV-specific T cells used only a couple of HPV16-positive patients. Better recurrence-free survival went with HPV-responsive T-cell expansion in HPV16-positive patients.

Method: immunoSEQ multiplex PCR; TCRdb's copy keeps in-frame clones and lacks some. The sample gives 7,700 or so clones, around 70% of which show up once; approximately 31% is in the top ten. The CDR3 runs to 16 residues. Germline assignment: CDR1 LNHNV and CDR2 YYDKDF (reference sequence). Trimming took 3 bases from V and 5 from J; bases not matched to a gene: 6. The specimen was obtained from a patient who underwent chemoradiotherapy. This sequence originates from a human donor with HPV-associated anogenital cancer. The V and J genes are TRBV15 and TRBJ2-1, with 11 bases identical to TRBD2. CDR3 sequence reads: CATSSPTSGSHNEQFF. The CDR3 DNA reads TGTGCCACCAGCAGCCCAACTAGCGGGAGCCACAATGAGCAGTTCTTC.